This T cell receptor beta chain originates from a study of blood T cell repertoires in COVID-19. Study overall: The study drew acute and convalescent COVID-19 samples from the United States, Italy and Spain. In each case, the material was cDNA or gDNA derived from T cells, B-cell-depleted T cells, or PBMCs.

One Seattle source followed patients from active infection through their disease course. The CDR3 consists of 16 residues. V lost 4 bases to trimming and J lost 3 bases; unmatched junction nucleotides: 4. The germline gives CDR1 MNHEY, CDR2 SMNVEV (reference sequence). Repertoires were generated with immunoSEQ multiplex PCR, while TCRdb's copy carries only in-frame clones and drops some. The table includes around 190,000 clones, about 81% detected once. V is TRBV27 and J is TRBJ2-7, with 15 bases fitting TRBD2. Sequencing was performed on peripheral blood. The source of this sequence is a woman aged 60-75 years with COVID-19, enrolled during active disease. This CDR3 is CASSSGTSGRNYEQYF. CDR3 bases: TGTGCCAGCAGTTCAGGGACTAGCGGGAGGAACTACGAGCAGTACTTC.